The following is a T cell receptor beta chain sequence with its context. As yet, its antigen is unknown. V was cut by 2 bases and J by 2 bases, with 5 bases left in between. The germline gives CDR1 SNHLY, CDR2 FYNNEI. The CDR3 contains 13 residues. This sample was included in a study of T cell repertoires in cytomegalovirus infection. About the research overall: CMV infection together with matching HLA type was indicated by public TCR beta signatures. The study's findings and limits: Accumulated public TCR beta family frequency recognized individuals carrying CMV together with the relevant HLA. The response measured ex vivo was dominated by TCR beta clonotypes (HLA-C-restricted and CMV-specific).

TCRdb reprocessed the reads with MiXCR, giving one entry per CDR3 protein. The table has about 180,000 distinct CDR3 sequences, 15% to 20% seen once. Source material: CD8+ T cells from PBMCs. The V gene is TRBV2, the J gene TRBJ2-3, with no clear D. The TCR comes from a human donor in good health (CMV status not recorded). Some clones in this sample may be carry-over from other donors' samples. CDR3 region: CASSETHTDTQYF. Here the CDR3 DNA reads TGTGCCAGCAGTGAAACCCACACAGATACGCAGTATTTT.